One and the same sample provided the 28 T cell receptor beta chains below, sequenced in a study of blood T cell repertoires in COVID-19. TCRdb's copy holds only in-frame clones and misses some; the assay was immunoSEQ multiplex PCR. The repertoire holds roughly 230,000 clones, 70% to 90% seen once, with around 4% in the top ten. Sample: peripheral blood. All receptors derive from a man aged 50 or older with acute or convalescent COVID-19.

The J gene is TRBJ2-3, the V gene TRBV9; the match to TRBD1 covers 9 bases. The CDR3 loop spans 15 amino acids. V lost 5 bases, J lost 3 bases, and 7 bases stayed unmatched. In germline, CDR1 is SGDLS, CDR2 YYNGEE. The CDR3, as DNA: TGTGCCAGCAGAGCTTCCGGGACAGGGACAGATACGCAGTATTTT. Translating gives CASRASGTGTDTQYF.

This chain connects TRBV3-1 (or the pseudogene TRBV3-2) to TRBJ2-1; 7 positions match TRBD2. J gave up 5 bases and V 4 bases, and 23 bases lay outside the gene matches. Per the germline V gene, CDR1 is LGHDT and CDR2 is YNNKEL (reference sequence). This CDR3 is built from 20 residues. This CDR3 reads CASSPRSRRTGGLENNEQFF. CDR3 bases: TGTGCCAGCAGCCCGAGATCTCGGCGAACGGGAGGCCTAGAGAACAATGAGCAGTTCTTC.

The J gene is TRBJ1-4, the V gene TRBV30, with 7 positions matching TRBD1. The germline CDR1 and CDR2 sequences are GTSNPN and SVGIG (reference sequence). The CDR3 contains 16 residues. V trimming: 0 bases; J trimming: 10 bases; junction bases outside the gene matches: 14. The CDR3 region is CAWSVLLSGGGGKLFF. The CDR3 bases are TGTGCCTGGAGTGTACTACTGTCAGGGGGAGGAGGAAAACTGTTTTTT.

The rearrangement links TRBV29-1 to TRBJ1-4; D may be TRBD1 (5 bases). The CDR3 loop spans 13 amino acids. Looked up from germline, CDR1 is SQVTM and CDR2 is ANQGSEA. Trimming pared 4 bases from V and 3 bases from J, leaving 9 bases between. CDR3 in DNA: TGCAGCGTTGGTGAAGGGGCTAATGAAAAACTGTTTTTT. It yields the protein CSVGEGANEKLFF.

V and J are TRBV12-5 and TRBJ1-4; a weak D match, TRBD1 (6 bases). Looked up from germline, CDR1 is LGHNT and CDR2 is FRNRAP. With 4 bases removed from V and 5 bases from J, the gap between germline ends came to 14 bases. The CDR3 length is 15 residues. CDR3 loop: CASGSQGWANEKLFF. CDR3 nucleotide sequence: TGTGCTAGTGGTTCGCAGGGGTGGGCGAATGAAAAACTGTTTTTT.

This clone was counted a single time. The CDR3 here is CASSPRTSGGLRVEQYF. Here the CDR3 DNA reads TGTGCCAGCTCACCAAGGACTAGCGGGGGGCTTCGCGTCGAGCAGTACTTC. The gene calls are TRBV18 and TRBJ2-7, with 14 positions matching TRBD2. The CDR3 has 17 amino acids. Germline CDR1 reads KGHSH; CDR2 reads LQKENI. Trimming removed 2 bases from V and 6 bases from J; junction bases left unmatched: 9.

The rearrangement uses TRBV18 and TRBJ1-3; the D gene is possibly TRBD1 (6 bases). This CDR3 is built from 17 residues. Deletions cut 3 bases from V and 0 bases from J, with 15 bases between. CDR1 is KGHSH, CDR2 LQKENI, per germline. The CDR3, as DNA: TGTGCCAGCTCACCCCCGGGACACCTGAGCTCTGGAAACACCATATATTTT. As protein: CASSPPGHLSSGNTIYF.

About this clone itself: At one boundary the junction diverges from the germline segment, which might be a read error. This rearrangement joins TRBV7-6 to TRBJ2-2; possible D gene TRBD2, 6 bases. This CDR3 is 12 amino acids long. Germline V gene sequence: CDR1 SGHVS, CDR2 FNYEAQ. This CDR3 is CASSDSWGVLFF. The CDR3 DNA sequence: TGTGCCAGCAGCGACTCTTGGGGGGTGCTGTTTTTT.

This rearrangement joins TRBV2 to TRBJ1-2, with a possible D match to TRBD1 (5 bases). V gave up 7 bases and J gave up 8 bases, with 20 bases separating them. CDR1 and CDR2 from the germline V gene are SNHLY and FYNNEI. This CDR3 contains 14 residues. This chain's CDR3 is CASTPSGGSRGYTF. DNA for the CDR3: TGTGCCAGCACCCCCTCGGGGGGGTCTAGAGGCTACACCTTC.

V is TRBV5-1 and J is TRBJ2-7; TRBD1 matches at 7 bases. Germline CDR1 reads SGHRS; CDR2 reads YFSETQ. The length of the CDR3 is 16 residues. With 0 bases clipped from V and 3 bases from J, the junction kept 9 bases outside the gene matches. CDR3 bases: TGCGCCAGCAGCTTGGGGGACAGCCTTAGCCTCTACGAGCAGTACTTC. Amino acids: CASSLGDSLSLYEQYF.

This rearrangement joins TRBV7-2 to TRBJ1-3, with 7 bases aligning to TRBD1. CDR1 is SGHTA and CDR2 is FQGNSA in the germline V gene. The CDR3 totals 19 residues. J was trimmed by 2 bases and V by 4 bases; bases with no gene match: 17. The DNA of the CDR3 is TGTGCCAGCAGCTCCGAGATACTCGGGACAGCATCCACTGGAAACACCATATATTTT. This encodes CASSSEILGTASTGNTIYF.

The CDR3 region is CASIQPGQASEQYF. The CDR3 DNA follows: TGTGCCAGCATCCAACCCGGACAGGCTTCCGAGCAGTACTTC. The chain combines TRBV6-5 with TRBJ2-7, with 7 bases identical to TRBD1. Per the germline V gene, CDR1 is MNHEY and CDR2 is SVGAGI. V lost 7 bases, J lost 6 bases, and 12 bases stayed unmatched. The CDR3 runs to 14 residues.

The CDR3 sequence: CASSRSGLSSYNEQFF. In DNA form, the CDR3 reads TGCGCCAGCAGCAGATCAGGACTGAGCTCCTACAATGAGCAGTTCTTC. J is TRBJ2-1 and V is TRBV5-1, with D perhaps matching TRBD2 (5 bases). V was trimmed by 4 bases and J by 0 bases, leaving 14 bases between them. The CDR3 runs to 16 residues. Looked up from germline, CDR1 is SGHRS and CDR2 is YFSETQ. The full variable domain, rest sourced from reference TRBV5-1 and TRBJ2-1, is KAGVTQTPRYLIKTRGQQVTLSCSPISGHRSVSWYQQTPGQGLQFLFEYFSETQRNKGNFPGRFSGRQFSNSRSEMNVSTLELGDSALYLCASSRSGLSSYNEQFFGPGTRLTVL.

In its sample, this clone was seen a few times. J is TRBJ2-7 and V is TRBV7-2; D is undetermined. Per germline, CDR1 SGHTA and CDR2 FQGNSA. V was pared by 5 bases and J by 2 bases, with 13 bases between. The CDR3 has 14 amino acids. The CDR3 DNA is TGTGCCAGCAGCGAGGTGACGGCGGCCTACGAGCAGTACTTC. This encodes CASSEVTAAYEQYF.

The V call is TRBV25-1, the J call TRBJ2-7; D possibly corresponds to TRBD2 (5 bases). The length of the CDR3 is 14 residues. Germline-derived CDR1 and CDR2 are MGHDK and SYGVNS. V shed 2 bases and J shed 7 bases, with 15 bases lying between them. CDR3 nucleotides: TGTGCCAGCAGTGAAACTAGAGAGGTACAGGAGCAGTACTTC. Its protein is CASSETREVQEQYF.

V is TRBV5-6 and J is TRBJ2-7; 10 bases are shared with TRBD1. There are 14 residues in the CDR3. Germline loops: CDR1 SGHDT, CDR2 YYEEEE. The V gene end was trimmed by 2 bases and the J gene end by 3 bases; junction bases not matched to a gene: 2. The CDR3 DNA follows: TGTGCCAGCAGCTTCGGGACAGGGGACTACGAGCAGTACTTC. Translating gives CASSFGTGDYEQYF.

V and J are TRBV19 and TRBJ2-6; 7 bases align to TRBD1. The CDR3 loop spans 17 amino acids. V lost 6 bases, J lost 0 bases, and 8 bases stayed unmatched. The germline CDR1 and CDR2 sequences are LNHDA and SQIVND (reference sequence). Here the CDR3 DNA reads TGTGCCAGTAGAAAAGGGGGCACGGCCTCTGGGGCCAACGTCCTGACTTTC. Its protein is CASRKGGTASGANVLTF.

The genes are TRBV7-8 and TRBJ2-5; the match to TRBD1 covers 9 bases. Germline lookup yields CDR1 SGHVS and CDR2 FQNEAQ. V lost 5 bases to trimming and J lost 1 base; unmatched junction nucleotides: 8. This CDR3 is built from 16 residues. Written as DNA, the CDR3 is TGTGCCAGCAGCCGCGGACAGGGGTCAATCCAAGAGACCCAGTACTTC. It translates to CASSRGQGSIQETQYF.

The V gene is TRBV7-9, the J gene TRBJ2-5; 13 bases line up with TRBD2. The trim removed 5 bases at V and 5 bases at J, leaving 8 bases unmatched. Germline V gene sequence: CDR1 SEHNR, CDR2 FQNEAQ (reference sequence). CDR3 size: 16 residues. The CDR3 sequence is CASSQGLAGNTETQYF. In DNA, the CDR3 is TGTGCCAGCAGCCAGGGACTAGCGGGGAACACCGAGACCCAGTACTTC. Full variable domain (remainder filled in from reference TRBV7-9 and TRBJ2-5): DTGVSQNPRHKITKRGQNVTFRCDPISEHNRLYWYRQTLGQGPEFLTYFQNEAQLEKSRLLSDRFSAERPKGSFSTLEIQRTEQGDSAMYLCASSQGLAGNTETQYFGPGTRLLVL.

The V call is TRBV16, the J call TRBJ1-2; a possible D gene is TRBD1 (6 bases). CDR3 length: 15 amino acids. Germline assignment: CDR1 KGHSY and CDR2 FQNENV. Trimming removed 0 bases from V and 4 bases from J, with 12 bases in between. For the CDR3, the DNA is TGTGCCAGCAGCCAATCGGGGTCAGGGGCCTATGGCTACACCTTC. It is translated as CASSQSGSGAYGYTF.

V gene TRBV19 combines with J gene TRBJ1-5, with 9 positions matching TRBD1. CDR3 length equals 15 residues. Germline CDR1 LNHDA, CDR2 SQIVND (reference sequence). V lost 5 bases to trimming and J lost 4 bases; unmatched junction nucleotides: 6. CDR3 loop: CASSPQGARNQPQHF. The CDR3 DNA is TGTGCCAGTAGTCCACAGGGGGCGCGGAATCAGCCCCAGCATTTT.

The V call is TRBV7-8, the J call TRBJ1-5, with TRBD1 as a possible D gene (5 bases). The CDR3 consists of 11 residues. Germline V lookup: CDR1 SGHVS, CDR2 FQNEAQ. Between the trimmed V and J ends, which lost 4 bases and 12 bases, there was a span of 10 bases. The CDR3 here is CASSYKGLQHF. CDR3 in DNA: TGTGCCAGCAGCTACAAGGGGCTCCAGCATTTT.

The rearrangement links TRBV4-2 to TRBJ1-5; D is unresolved. The V end lost 1 base, the J end lost 4 bases, and 2 bases lay between the germline ends. Germline CDR1 LGHNA, CDR2 YNFKEQ. The CDR3 loop spans 12 amino acids. CDR3 nucleotides: TGTGCCAGCAGCCAAGTAAATCAGCCCCAGCATTTT. Encoded protein: CASSQVNQPQHF.

V usage is TRBV29-1 and J usage is TRBJ1-4; D might be TRBD1 (5 bases). Germline V gene lookup returns CDR1 SQVTM and CDR2 ANQGSEA. V was trimmed by 7 bases and J by 0 bases, leaving 12 bases between them. The CDR3 runs to 14 residues. The CDR3 loop reads CSARGVSTNEKLFF. CDR3 nucleotides: TGCAGCGCTCGGGGGGTTTCAACTAATGAAAAACTGTTTTTT.

This chain joins TRBV3-1 (or the pseudogene TRBV3-2) and TRBJ2-7; TRBD2 matches at 7 bases. In germline, CDR1 is LGHDT, CDR2 YNNKEL (reference sequence). The CDR3 is 14 residues long. V lost 5 bases and J lost 0; bases outside the gene matches: 4. The CDR3 region has the DNA TGTGCCAGCAGCTTAAGGACTAGCTCCTACGAGCAGTACTTC. It encodes CASSLRTSSYEQYF.

V usage is TRBV6-5 and J usage is TRBJ1-2; a possible D gene is TRBD1 (5 bases). The germline V gene encodes CDR1 MNHEY and CDR2 SVGAGI. The CDR3 has 14 amino acids. The germline V and J ends were trimmed by 2 bases and 8 bases, with 15 bases remaining between them. CDR3 amino acids: CASSYGPGLEGYTF. CDR3 nucleotides: TGTGCCAGCAGTTACGGTCCAGGGTTAGAGGGCTACACCTTC.

CDR3 residues: CASSLDIRTAGEGNTIYF. Written as DNA, the CDR3 is TGCGCCAGCAGCTTGGACATTCGAACAGCGGGGGAAGGAAACACCATATATTTT. The rearrangement uses TRBV5-1 and TRBJ1-3; possible D gene TRBD1, 5 bases. V lost 0 bases and J 4 bases, leaving 20 bases between the germline ends. Germline V gene data show CDR1 as SGHRS and CDR2 as YFSETQ. This CDR3 comprises 18 residues.

This clone was counted a few times. J is TRBJ1-2 and V is TRBV30; TRBD1 agrees at 8 bases. Germline values: CDR1 GTSNPN, CDR2 SVGIG (reference sequence). V shed 5 bases, J shed 1 base, and the junction held 3 bases outside the gene matches. This CDR3 has 13 residues. The CDR3 here is CAWSQGVNYGYTF. The CDR3, as DNA: TGTGCCTGGTCACAGGGGGTTAACTATGGCTACACCTTC.